This paragraph reports one T cell receptor (beta chain). The sample originates from a study of cytomegalovirus exposure and HLA in healthy donors. With 60 Vbeta and 13 Jbeta primers, the PCR was carried out. Clones were read by immunoSEQ multiplex PCR, and TCRdb kept only the in-frame ones, dropping some. The sample table sets out 150,000 to 200,000 clones. CDR1 and CDR2 from the germline V gene are MNHEY and SVGAGI. The CDR3 is 14 amino acids. Trimming removed 8 bases from V and 13 bases from J; junction bases left unmatched: 17. The origin of this receptor is a boy aged 10-17 years in good health and CMV-seronegative. What was sequenced was PBMCs. This chain uses TRBV6-5 with TRBJ1-2; 9 bases map to TRBD1. Written as DNA, the CDR3 is TGTGCCAGCTGCAAGGCGGGACAGGGAGGAAGAGGCACCTTC. Translating gives CASCKAGQGGRGTF.